This TCR beta chain is drawn from a study of T cell responses to AZD1222 COVID-19 vaccine. About the research overall: Combined were second doses at about 4 or about 12 weeks.

Whole-study results and caveats: Per reports, nearly half of all spike-specific TCRs target regions that are unmutated in variants. The donor group comprised mostly white British people and more females; the analysis possibly underestimated clonal diversity.

On this clone itself: What it recognizes is unknown.

Looked up from germline, CDR1 is SGHAT and CDR2 is FQNNGV. CDR3 length: 14 amino acids. The V and J ends lost 1 base and 2 bases, in that order; junction bases with no gene match: 1. Sequenced by immunoSEQ multiplex PCR; TCRdb stores in-frame clones only, minus some. In the table there are 120,000 or so clones, 88% of which are singletons. This TCR was sampled from an adult in good health. Sample: peripheral blood, taken on day 0 of AZD1222 vaccination. The chain uses TRBV11-2 and TRBJ2-7, with 8 nucleotides matching TRBD1. CDR3 nucleotide sequence: TGTGCCAGCAGCTTAGGACAGGGGACCTACGAGCAGTACTTC. Translated: CASSLGQGTYEQYF.